This TCR beta chain was obtained from a study of CD8 T cells in Susac syndrome. Background on the study: When blood was drawn, patients with Susac syndrome were on intravenous immunoglobulin alone, on corticosteroids, or therapy-naive.

CDR1 is SGHRS, CDR2 YFSETQ, per germline. Trimming pared 5 bases from V and 4 bases from J, leaving 12 bases between. The CDR3 has 14 residues. Random hexamers served to reverse transcribe about 0.5 to 1 ug RNA. With immunoSEQ multiplex PCR, TCR beta CDR3 was amplified across 54 Vbeta and 13 Jbeta. A single record per CDR3 protein comes from TCRdb applying MiXCR to the immunoSEQ multiplex PCR reads. The repertoire has 200,000 to 250,000 distinct CDR3 sequences, about 95% of them found once; the top ten carry about 0.14%. The count of this clonotype is one. The sequenced sample consisted of CD4+ T cells from PBMCs. This TCR derives from a human donor with Susac syndrome. This sequence joins TRBV5-1 and TRBJ1-4; tentatively, D is TRBD1 (5 bases). The CDR3 region is CASSDLQDNEKLFF. CDR3 sequence (DNA): TGCGCCAGCAGTGACCTACAGGATAATGAAAAACTGTTTTTT.